These T cell receptor beta chains were read from a single sample in a study of shared clonotypes between healthy human individuals. Assay used: immunoSEQ multiplex PCR; TCRdb lists only in-frame clones, some missing. The sample has millions of clones; roughly 96% are singletons. The sequenced sample consisted of naive CD4+ T cells sorted from blood. These TCRs come from a young man in good health. Both conserved end residues are part of each CDR3. D genes are given only for firm matches. Rows may omit the clone size; those that give it use once, few, many or a size class.

CASNTRKGTQYF	TGTGCCAGCAATACAAGAAAGGGGACCCAGTACTTC	.	.	TRBV28	TRBJ2-5
CASSLMGRNTEAFF	TGTGCCAGCAGCTTAATGGGGAGGAACACTGAAGCTTTCTTT	once	.	TRBV7-2	TRBJ1-1
CAWSSFREYTGELFF	TGTGCCTGGAGTTCTTTCCGGGAATACACCGGGGAGCTGTTTTTT	.	.	TRBV30	TRBJ2-2
CASSPGTANYGYTF	TGTGCCAGCAGCCCCGGGACGGCTAACTATGGCTACACCTTC	.	.	TRBV7-2	TRBJ1-2
CSARVGDEQYF	TGCAGTGCTAGAGTCGGCGACGAGCAGTACTTC	.	.	TRBV20-1	TRBJ2-7
CASSGRKTSGSADTQYF	TGCGCCAGCAGTGGGAGGAAGACTAGCGGGAGTGCAGATACGCAGTATTTT	.	TRBD2	TRBV10-2	TRBJ2-3
CASISPGEPQVHGYTF	TGTGCCAGCATATCCCCAGGGGAGCCCCAGGTCCATGGCTACACCTTC	.	.	TRBV28	TRBJ1-2
CASSLSGGSEKLFF	TGTGCCAGCAGCTTATCAGGGGGCAGTGAAAAACTGTTTTTT	.	TRBD1	TRBV11-2	TRBJ1-4
CAISESRFGVPSTDTQYF	TGTGCCATCAGTGAGTCGAGGTTCGGGGTACCTAGCACAGATACGCAGTATTTT	.	.	TRBV10-3	TRBJ2-3
CASSELAGSTDTQYF	TGTGCCAGCAGTGAATTAGCCGGCAGCACAGATACGCAGTATTTT	.	.	TRBV25-1	TRBJ2-3
CASSPLGLAGAHNEQFF	TGTGCCAGCAGCCCCCTAGGTCTGGCGGGAGCCCACAATGAGCAGTTCTTC	.	TRBD2	TRBV5-6	TRBJ2-1
CASSYSRSLYEKLFF	TGTGCCAGCAGTTACTCGCGGTCTCTGTATGAAAAACTGTTTTTT	.	.	TRBV6-5	TRBJ1-4
CASSTGQKRYYGYTF	TGTGCCAGTAGTACAGGACAGAAGAGGTACTATGGCTACACCTTC	once	.	TRBV19	TRBJ1-2
CASNPGGLGYEQYF	TGCGCCAGCAACCCAGGGGGGCTAGGATACGAGCAGTACTTC	.	.	TRBV5-1	TRBJ2-7
CSVETGAPSGETQYF	TGCAGCGTTGAAACAGGGGCCCCCTCAGGGGAGACCCAGTACTTC	.	TRBD1	TRBV29-1	TRBJ2-5
CASSYKGQGGYEQYF	TGTGCCAGCAGTTACAAAGGACAGGGGGGCTACGAGCAGTACTTC	.	TRBD1	TRBV6-5	TRBJ2-7
CSVRGLKEQYF	TGCAGTGTCCGGGGTCTGAAGGAGCAGTACTTC	.	.	TRBV20-1	TRBJ2-7
CSVGRQGGTEAFF	TGCAGCGTGGGTAGACAGGGCGGGACTGAAGCTTTCTTT	.	TRBD1	TRBV29-1	TRBJ1-1
CASSLRPGGTDTQYF	TGCGCCAGCAGCTTGAGGCCGGGAGGCACAGATACGCAGTATTTT	once	.	TRBV5-1	TRBJ2-3
CASSSTPWGQGSNTEAFF	TGTGCCAGCAGCTCGACTCCGTGGGGACAGGGATCGAACACTGAAGCTTTCTTT	.	TRBD1	TRBV9	TRBJ1-1
CASGSLTDTQYF	TGTGCTAGTGGTTCCCTCACAGATACGCAGTATTTT	.	.	TRBV12-5	TRBJ2-3
CASSLAVGRAFSETQYF	TGTGCCAGCAGCTTGGCTGTCGGGAGGGCCTTTTCAGAGACCCAGTACTTC	.	TRBD2	TRBV5-6	TRBJ2-5